The 11 T cell receptor beta chains below come from one sample, sequenced in a study of CD8+CD57+ T cells in acquired aplastic anemia. TCR beta VDJ and CDR3 profiling used genomic DNA as template. TCRdb analysed the reads with MiXCR anew, one entry per CDR3 protein. The profile covers 160,000 or so distinct CDR3 sequences, with 40% to 55% appearing a single time and under 1.2% taken by the ten largest. CD8+CD57+ cell expansion, shown by flow cytometry, had occurred in the patients selected for sequencing. Sequenced: sorted CD4+, CD8+, or CD8+CD57+ T cells (not recorded which) from PBMCs. These receptors came from a human donor with aplastic anemia.

The J gene is TRBJ2-3, the V gene TRBV9, with TRBD2 matching over 7 bases. The germline V gene encodes CDR1 SGDLS and CDR2 YYNGEE. This CDR3 region has 15 residues. J lost 0 bases, V lost 2 bases, and 3 bases had no gene match. The DNA for the CDR3 is TGTGCCAGCAGCGTCCTGGGACTAAGCACAGATACGCAGTATTTT. It specifies CASSVLGLSTDTQYF.

The rearrangement joins TRBV12-3 or TRBV12-4 to TRBJ2-7; maybe TRBD2 (7 bases). The CDR3 covers 17 residues. The germline V and J ends were trimmed by 6 bases and 4 bases, with 25 bases remaining between them. CDR3 bases: TGTGCCAGCAGGGAAAGCGGGACACCTGGCGACTCGTACGAGCAGTACTTC. Translating it yields CASRESGTPGDSYEQYF.

This clonotype was seen many times. In DNA, the CDR3 is TGTGCCAGCAGCGTGGCTAGCAGCATGGTAAATGAGCAGTTCTTC. Residues: CASSVASSMVNEQFF. The chain couples TRBV9 to TRBJ2-1; maybe TRBD2 (5 bases). Germline V gene sequence: CDR1 SGDLS, CDR2 YYNGEE. This CDR3 is built from 15 residues. Trimming removed 2 bases from V and 7 bases from J, with 16 bases in between.

This clonotype was counted ten times or more. V gene TRBV2 combines with J gene TRBJ1-1, with 11 bases matching TRBD1. The trim removed 5 bases at V and 6 bases at J, leaving 5 bases unmatched. The CDR3 covers 14 residues. CDR1 and CDR2 from the germline V gene are SNHLY and FYNNEI. This chain's CDR3 is CASSRDRGSPEAFF. Here the CDR3 DNA reads TGTGCCAGCAGTCGGGACAGGGGGTCCCCTGAAGCTTTCTTT.

This clonotype was observed once. In DNA, the CDR3 is TGTGCCAGCAGCTTTTTCACTAGTCAAGAGACCCAGTACTTC. Its protein product is CASSFFTSQETQYF. J is TRBJ2-5 and V is TRBV7-9; maybe TRBD2 (5 bases). The CDR3 is 14 amino acids. Trimming removed 3 bases from V and 2 bases from J, with 10 bases in between. From germline, CDR1 is SEHNR and CDR2 FQNEAQ (reference sequence).

The chain links TRBV19 to TRBJ1-4, with 12 bases matching TRBD1. From germline, CDR1 is LNHDA and CDR2 SQIVND (reference sequence). This CDR3 is built from 15 residues. V shed 8 bases, J shed 7 bases, and the junction held 8 bases outside the gene matches. The CDR3 coding sequence is TGTGCCAGTCCCGGGACAGGGGGCGAACGTGAAAAACTGTTTTTT. This encodes CASPGTGGEREKLFF. Using reference TRBV19 and TRBJ1-4 for the parts outside the CDR3, the full variable domain is DGGITQSPKYLFRKEGQNVTLSCEQNLNHDAMYWYRQDPGQGLRLIYYSQIVNDFQKGDIAEGYSVSREKKESFPLTVTSAQKNPTAFYLCASPGTGGEREKLFFGSGTQLSVL.

The V and J genes are TRBV19 and TRBJ2-7, with 8 bases aligning to TRBD2. With the DNA end fitting TRBJ2-5 better, the J assignment may be wrong. CDR1 LNHDA and CDR2 SQIVND come from the germline V gene (reference sequence). The CDR3 has 14 amino acids. In DNA form, the CDR3 reads TGTGCCAGTACCAGCGGGAGTATCGGGGAGACCCAGTACTTC. Translating gives CASTSGSIGETQYF.

In the case of this clonotype: A read error is likely, as this CDR3 ends without the conserved phenylalanine or tryptophan. CDR3 sequence (DNA): TGTGCCACCAGCAGAGATCCCGGACCATATGGCTACACCTCC. Protein product: CATSRDPGPYGYTS. The chain couples TRBV15 to TRBJ1-2; D unclear. The CDR3 is 14 residues long. The V and J ends lost 0 bases and 5 bases respectively, with 10 bases between them. Germline V gene sequence: CDR1 LNHNV, CDR2 YYDKDF (reference sequence).

The rearrangement joins TRBV29-1 to TRBJ2-2; D is uncertain. Trimming left V 1 base short and J 0 bases short, with 3 bases between. CDR1 SQVTM and CDR2 ANQGSEA come from the germline V gene. This CDR3 comprises 13 residues. The CDR3 sequence is CSVEAANTGELFF. The DNA for the CDR3 is TGCAGCGTTGAAGCTGCGAACACCGGGGAGCTGTTTTTT.

At least ten counts were recorded for this clonotype. The rearrangement joins TRBV20-1 to TRBJ2-3, with D perhaps TRBD1 or TRBD2 (7 bases each). The CDR3 length is 14 residues. V was trimmed by 2 bases and J by 1 base, leaving 10 bases between them. The germline CDR1 and CDR2 sequences are DFQATT and SNEGSKA (reference sequence). CDR3 sequence: CSARSGGGTDTQYF. In nucleotides, the CDR3 is TGCAGTGCTAGATCAGGGGGGGGCACAGATACGCAGTATTTT.

This sequence joins TRBV27 and TRBJ1-1, with D perhaps matching TRBD1 (6 bases). CDR3 size: 18 residues. Germline loops: CDR1 MNHEY, CDR2 SMNVEV (reference sequence). Between the trimmed V and J ends, which lost 0 bases and 6 bases, there was a span of 23 bases. The CDR3 nucleotides are TGTGCCAGCAGTTTATCGGGTGGGGGGCGCGGGGGGGCCTCTGAAGCTTTCTTT. Protein: CASSLSGGGRGGASEAFF.